This T cell receptor beta chain was recorded in a study of blood T cell repertoires in COVID-19. Study background: Collection of acute and convalescent COVID-19 samples took place in the United States, Italy and Spain. From T cells, B-cell-depleted T cells, or PBMCs came the material, which was cDNA or gDNA.

Concerning this clone itself: Other DNA sequences in this sample translate to the same CDR3.

The authors' processing: Amplifying reference gene primers gave estimates of nucleated cell counts. Some clones are missing from TCRdb's copy, which holds only in-frame ones; the method was immunoSEQ multiplex PCR. The D gene and trimming were derived from the DNA, and the V and J assignments and clone size from that table. The sample lists 150,000 to 200,000 clones, 88% occurring once. The V end was cut by 0 bases, the J end by 1 base, with 4 bases between. CDR1 and CDR2 from the germline V gene are SGHRS and YFSETQ. This CDR3 has 13 residues. V usage is TRBV5-1 and J usage is TRBJ1-1; D gene ambiguous. This receptor was obtained from a man aged 60 to 75 with acute or convalescent COVID-19. Sequences were obtained from peripheral blood. The CDR3 loop reads CASSLAGNTEAFF. CDR3 in DNA: TGCGCCAGCAGCTTGGCCGGGAACACTGAAGCTTTCTTT.